This entry lists 25 T cell receptor beta chains sequenced from one sample in a study of cytomegalovirus exposure and HLA in healthy donors. TCRdb's copy holds only in-frame clones and misses some; the assay was immunoSEQ multiplex PCR. The sample lists some 69,000 clones; approximately 96% were seen once. Sequenced sample: PBMCs. All receptors come from a young man in good health and CMV-seronegative.

This clone came up once. Other DNA sequences within the sample encode an identical CDR3. The chain combines TRBV28 with TRBJ2-7, with D unresolved. Germline lookup yields CDR1 MDHEN and CDR2 SYDVKM. Trimming cost V 5 bases and J 4 bases, with 6 bases left between them. The CDR3 spans 11 residues. CDR3 amino acids: CASSPGYEQYF. Here the CDR3 DNA reads TGTGCCAGCAGTCCCGGTTACGAGCAGTACTTC.

The CDR3, as DNA: TGTGCCAGCAGCTTGGAGGGACAGGGTTTCAACGAGCAGTACTTC. Amino acid sequence: CASSLEGQGFNEQYF. The chain uses TRBV5-5 and TRBJ2-7, with 9 positions matching TRBD1. CDR1 is SGHKS and CDR2 is YYEKEE in the germline V gene (reference sequence). With V trimmed by 0 bases and J by 5 bases, 6 bases remained unmatched. This CDR3 is 15 amino acids long. Filled out from reference TRBV5-5 and TRBJ2-7, the complete variable domain reads DAGVTQSPTHLIKTRGQQVTLRCSPISGHKSVSWYQQVLGQGPQFIFQYYEKEERGRGNFPDRFSARQFPNYSSELNVNALLLGDSALYLCASSLEGQGFNEQYFGPGTRLTVT.

V gene TRBV5-1 combines with J gene TRBJ1-2, with a possible D match to TRBD1 (6 bases). The CDR3 length is 15 residues. Trimming removed 3 bases from V and 8 bases from J, with 20 bases in between. In germline, CDR1 is SGHRS, CDR2 YFSETQ. The CDR3 coding sequence is TGCGCCAGCAGCTGGGATTCCGGGACAAAGGCAGGCTACACCTTC. It codes for CASSWDSGTKAGYTF.

This clone has just one count. V and J are TRBV7-9 and TRBJ2-7, with a possible D match to TRBD1 (5 bases). There are 12 residues in the CDR3. Germline V gene data show CDR1 as SEHNR and CDR2 as FQNEAQ (reference sequence). V lost 5 bases to trimming and J lost 7 bases, with 12 bases between them. CDR3 DNA: TGTGCCAGCAGCACCAGGGTAGAGGAGCAGTACTTC. It yields the protein CASSTRVEEQYF.

The rearrangement joins TRBV2 to TRBJ1-2; 9 nucleotides align to TRBD1. CDR1 is SNHLY and CDR2 is FYNNEI in the germline V gene. The J segment lost 1 base and the V segment lost 6 bases, leaving 6 bases of the junction unmatched. This CDR3 has 15 amino acids. This CDR3 reads CASRDRDRVNYGYTF. The CDR3 coding sequence is TGTGCCAGCAGGGACCGGGACAGGGTTAACTATGGCTACACCTTC. The full variable domain, its missing parts supplied by reference TRBV2 and TRBJ1-2, is EPEVTQTPSHQVTQMGQEVILRCVPISNHLYFYWYRQILGQKVEFLVSFYNNEISEKSEIFDDQFSVERPDGSNFTLKIRSTKLEDSAMYFCASRDRDRVNYGYTFGSGTRLTVV.

This chain joins TRBV7-6 and TRBJ2-1, with 8 nucleotides matching TRBD2. CDR3 length: 17 amino acids. The germline CDR1 and CDR2 sequences are SGHVS and FNYEAQ. V shed 5 bases, J shed 3 bases, and the junction held 12 bases outside the gene matches. CDR3 residues: CASSGNTSGAFYNEQFF. The CDR3 nucleotides read TGTGCCAGCAGCGGCAACACTAGCGGAGCCTTCTACAATGAGCAGTTCTTC. Drawing the rest from reference TRBV7-6 and TRBJ2-1, the complete variable domain is GAGVSQSPRYKVTKRGQDVALRCDPISGHVSLYWYRQALGQGPEFLTYFNYEAQQDKSGLPNDRFSAERPEGSISTLTIQRTEQRDSAMYRCASSGNTSGAFYNEQFFGPGTRLTVL.

The chain carries TRBV11-2 and TRBJ2-5, with 10 bases that match TRBD1. V trimming: 7 bases; J trimming: 5 bases; junction bases outside the gene matches: 10. The CDR3 runs to 15 residues. CDR1 is SGHAT, CDR2 FQNNGV, per germline. The CDR3 sequence is CASTHRDRGWETQYF. The CDR3 nucleotides are TGTGCCAGCACCCACAGGGACAGGGGATGGGAGACCCAGTACTTC.

The J gene is TRBJ2-1, the V gene TRBV5-4; D call uncertain. Trimming left V 0 bases short and J 2 bases short, with 9 bases between. The CDR3 is made up of 15 amino acids. CDR1 SGHNT and CDR2 YYREEE come from the germline V gene (reference sequence). The DNA of the CDR3 is TGTGCCAGCAGCTTGGACTCCTCGGCCTACAATGAGCAGTTCTTC. It encodes CASSLDSSAYNEQFF.

The chain is built from TRBV7-2 and TRBJ1-1; unclear D gene. The CDR3 loop spans 16 amino acids. Germline CDR1 and CDR2: SGHTA and FQGNSA. Between the trimmed V and J ends, which lost 2 bases and 1 base, there was a span of 14 bases. The CDR3 spells CASSLLTTLGNTEAFF. For the CDR3, the DNA is TGTGCCAGCAGCTTACTGACAACGTTGGGGAACACTGAAGCTTTCTTT.

This CDR3 is CASSEFKRQVNTEAFF. In DNA, the CDR3 is TGTGCCAGTAGCGAATTCAAACGACAAGTGAACACTGAAGCTTTCTTT. The chain links TRBV19 to TRBJ1-1; no clear D. The CDR3 length is 16 residues. V was shortened by 6 bases and J by 0 bases, with 17 bases between the two germline ends. CDR1 and CDR2 (germline): LNHDA, SQIVND (reference sequence). The entire variable domain, with the rest obtained from reference TRBV19 and TRBJ1-1, is as follows: DGGITQSPKYLFRKEGQNVTLSCEQNLNHDAMYWYRQDPGQGLRLIYYSQIVNDFQKGDIAEGYSVSREKKESFPLTVTSAQKNPTAFYLCASSEFKRQVNTEAFFGQGTRLTVV.

This clone is a singleton in its sample. The rearrangement joins TRBV19 to TRBJ2-5; possibly TRBD1 for D (5 bases). Germline loops: CDR1 LNHDA, CDR2 SQIVND (reference sequence). Deletions cut 2 bases from V and 2 bases from J, with 9 bases between. The CDR3 is made up of 14 amino acids. The CDR3 region is CASSIRQGQETQYF. CDR3 bases: TGTGCCAGTAGTATAAGGCAGGGTCAAGAGACCCAGTACTTC.

This chain connects TRBV5-4 to TRBJ1-5, with TRBD1 matching 8 bases. The CDR3 is 16 residues long. V gave up 0 bases and J gave up 11 bases; unmatched junction bases: 13. Germline V lookup: CDR1 SGHNT, CDR2 YYREEE (reference sequence). CDR3 bases: TGTGCCAGCAGCTTGGAAGGACAGGGCGGCCAAGTTTCCCAGCATTTT. Its translation is CASSLEGQGGQVSQHF.

The rearrangement links TRBV28 to TRBJ1-5, with D possibly TRBD1 on 5 matching bases. CDR3 length: 13 residues. The V and J ends lost 2 bases and 6 bases respectively, with 8 bases between them. Germline CDR1 reads MDHEN; CDR2 reads SYDVKM. The CDR3 nucleotides read TGTGCCAGCAGTTTACAGGGAAGTCAGCCCCAGCATTTT. Protein: CASSLQGSQPQHF.

This clone has just one count. CDR3 coding DNA: TGCGCCAGCAGTGTTTCCCACCGGGGAAGCACAGATACGCAGTATTTT. Its translation is CASSVSHRGSTDTQYF. The rearrangement joins TRBV10-2 to TRBJ2-3; a weak D match, TRBD2 (5 bases). The CDR3 contains 16 residues. Germline-derived CDR1 and CDR2 are WSHSY and SAAADI. V was pared by 4 bases and J by 0 bases, with 14 bases between.

The rearrangement joins TRBV2 to TRBJ2-6; a possible D gene is TRBD1 (6 bases). The CDR3 totals 15 residues. CDR1 SNHLY and CDR2 FYNNEI come from the germline V gene. The ends were cut back, 5 bases at V and 2 bases at J, with 10 bases in the middle. The CDR3: CASSWAGAGANVLTF. The CDR3 nucleotides are TGTGCCAGCAGTTGGGCAGGGGCTGGGGCCAACGTCCTGACTTTC.

The chain has TRBV9 and TRBJ2-2, with D perhaps TRBD2 (7 bases). Trimming took 0 bases from V and 0 from J, leaving 9 bases between them. The V gene's germline CDR1 is SGDLS and CDR2 YYNGEE. The CDR3 consists of 16 residues. CDR3 DNA sequence: TGTGCCAGCAGCGTAGCGGGGGGCGCGAACACCGGGGAGCTGTTTTTT. It yields the protein CASSVAGGANTGELFF.

The J gene is TRBJ1-2, the V gene TRBV7-9; D might be TRBD1 (5 bases). Germline values: CDR1 SEHNR, CDR2 FQNEAQ (reference sequence). V lost 7 bases, J lost 4 bases, and 16 bases lay in between. CDR3 length equals 14 residues. The CDR3 DNA reads TGTGCCAGCACCGACGGCAGGGCCCCCTATGGCTACACCTTC. It codes for CASTDGRAPYGYTF.

The chain links TRBV11-2 to TRBJ1-3, with a possible D match to TRBD1 (5 bases). The CDR3 length is 15 residues. CDR1 and CDR2 (germline): SGHAT, FQNNGV. V shed 6 bases and J shed 1 base, with 13 bases lying between them. CDR3 sequence reads: CASSPSQGSGNTIYF. CDR3 DNA sequence: TGTGCCAGCAGTCCAAGTCAGGGTTCTGGAAACACCATATATTTT.

This chain links TRBV11-3 with TRBJ2-5, with 8 bases identical to TRBD1. Germline V gene sequence: CDR1 SGHNT, CDR2 YENEEA. With V trimmed by 5 bases and J by 10 bases, 12 bases remained unmatched. The CDR3 has 14 amino acids. The CDR3: CASSARQGSSVQYF. CDR3 coding DNA: TGTGCCAGCAGCGCAAGACAGGGGTCGTCGGTCCAGTACTTC.

The chain combines TRBV19 with TRBJ2-7, with 11 bases aligning to TRBD2. The CDR3 is 15 amino acids. Unmatched junction bases numbered 5, after V lost 4 bases and J lost 3 bases. The V gene's germline CDR1 is LNHDA and CDR2 SQIVND (reference sequence). CDR3 region: CASSNPGLAVYEQYF. Here the CDR3 DNA reads TGTGCCAGTAGTAACCCGGGACTAGCGGTCTACGAGCAGTACTTC.

V and J are TRBV28 and TRBJ2-7, with 7 bases that match TRBD2. J lost 2 bases, V lost 5 bases, and 3 bases had no gene match. Germline lookup yields CDR1 MDHEN and CDR2 SYDVKM. This CDR3 is 13 amino acids long. CDR3 coding DNA: TGTGCCAGCAGTCGGGAGGCTCCCTACGAGCAGTACTTC. Amino acid sequence: CASSREAPYEQYF. Based on the CDR3 plus reference TRBV28 and TRBJ2-7, the full variable domain is DVKVTQSSRYLVKRTGEKVFLECVQDMDHENMFWYRQDPGLGLRLIYFSYDVKMKEKGDIPEGYSVSREKKERFSLILESASTNQTSMYLCASSREAPYEQYFGPGTRLTVT.

The rearrangement uses TRBV5-6 and TRBJ1-1, with TRBD1 matching over 9 bases. Germline CDR1 and CDR2: SGHDT and YYEEEE. V gave up 4 bases and J gave up 4 bases; unmatched junction bases: 5. This CDR3 is 14 amino acids long. The CDR3 nucleotides are TGTGCCAGCAGCGCACAGGGGGCGATCACTGAAGCTTTCTTT. It yields the protein CASSAQGAITEAFF.

In its sample, this clone was seen a few times. The chain carries TRBV6-5 and TRBJ2-2, with a weak D call TRBD1 (5 bases). The length of the CDR3 is 16 residues. V lost 0 bases and J 5 bases, leaving 13 bases between the germline ends. Germline CDR1 MNHEY, CDR2 SVGAGI. Here the CDR3 reads CASSYSQGGWTGELFF. The CDR3 DNA reads as TGTGCCAGCAGTTACTCGCAGGGTGGGTGGACCGGGGAGCTGTTTTTT.

The genes are TRBV4-1 and TRBJ2-4; D uncertain. V lost 3 bases and J 0 bases, leaving 9 bases between the germline ends. The germline gives CDR1 MGHRA, CDR2 YSYEKL. CDR3 size: 15 residues. The CDR3 DNA sequence: TGCGCCAGCAGCCAGATCAGCGTAGCCAAAAACATTCAGTACTTC. This sequence encodes CASSQISVAKNIQYF.

The rearrangement links TRBV6-9 to TRBJ1-1; D gene uncertain. CDR1 is MNHGY and CDR2 is SVAAGI in the germline V gene. V was trimmed by 3 bases and J by 1 base, leaving 6 bases between them. CDR3 length equals 13 residues. The CDR3 region has the DNA TGTGCCAGCAGTTACCTCGGGAACACTGAAGCTTTCTTT. It yields the protein CASSYLGNTEAFF.